This TCR beta chain was identified in a study of cytomegalovirus exposure and HLA in healthy donors. About the research overall: As released early, the data held roughly 85 million unique TCRs from HLA-typed donors.

Deletions cut 3 bases from V and 2 bases from J, with 19 bases between. The length of the CDR3 is 17 residues. General study points: When analyzed later, a missense DCLRE1C variant was found to be linked to TCR beta V- and J-gene trimming.

Comment on this clone: The antigen is unknown.

The donors, nominally healthy at sampling, likely had unrecorded immune exposures. Vbeta (60) and Jbeta (13) primers were used in the PCR. Generated by immunoSEQ multiplex PCR, the TCRdb table keeps only in-frame clones and is missing some. The sample yields around 190,000 clones, 79% seen once. Material: PBMCs. This clonotype was obtained from a woman aged 45-60 years in good health and CMV-seronegative. The V and J genes are TRBV5-3 and TRBJ2-3, with D possibly matching TRBD2 (7 bases). TRBV5-3 is an ORF, and what it does is uncertain. The CDR3 sequence: CARSSHLRGGATDTQYF. CDR3 in DNA: TGTGCCAGAAGCTCTCATTTGAGGGGGGGGGCCACAGATACGCAGTATTTT.